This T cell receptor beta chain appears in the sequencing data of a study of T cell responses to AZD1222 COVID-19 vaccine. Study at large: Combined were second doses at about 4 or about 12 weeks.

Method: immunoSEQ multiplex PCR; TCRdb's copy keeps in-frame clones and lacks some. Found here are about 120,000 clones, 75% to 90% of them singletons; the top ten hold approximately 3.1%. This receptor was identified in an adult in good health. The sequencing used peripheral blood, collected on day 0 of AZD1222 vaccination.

For the CDR3, the DNA is TGTGCCAGCAGCCTCAGGACTAGCGGGAGCCACGAGCAGTACTTC. Translation gives CASSLRTSGSHEQYF. The V call is TRBV3-1 (or the pseudogene TRBV3-2), the J call TRBJ2-7, with TRBD2 matching over 13 bases. The CDR3 has 15 amino acids. In germline, CDR1 is LGHDT, CDR2 YNNKEL (reference sequence). V was pared by 4 bases and J by 5 bases, with 5 bases of the junction left unmatched.